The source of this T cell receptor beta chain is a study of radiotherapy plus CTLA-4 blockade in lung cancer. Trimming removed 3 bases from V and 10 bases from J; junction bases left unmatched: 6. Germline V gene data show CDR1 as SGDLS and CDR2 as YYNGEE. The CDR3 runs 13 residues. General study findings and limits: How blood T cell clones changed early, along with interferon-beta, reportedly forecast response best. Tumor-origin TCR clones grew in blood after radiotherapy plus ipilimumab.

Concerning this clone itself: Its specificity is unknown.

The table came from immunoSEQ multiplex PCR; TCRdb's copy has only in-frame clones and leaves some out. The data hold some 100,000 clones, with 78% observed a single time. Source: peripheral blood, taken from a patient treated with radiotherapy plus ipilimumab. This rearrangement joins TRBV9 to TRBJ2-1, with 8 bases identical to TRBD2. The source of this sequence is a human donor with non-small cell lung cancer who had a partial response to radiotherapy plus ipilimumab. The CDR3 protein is CASSAGLVREQFF. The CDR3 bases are TGTGCCAGCAGCGCGGGACTAGTCAGGGAGCAGTTCTTC.